This T cell receptor (beta chain) was identified in a study of blood T cell repertoires in COVID-19. The CDR3 has 13 amino acids. CDR1 is MDHEN and CDR2 is SYDVKM in the germline V gene. V lost 6 bases and J 15 bases, leaving 18 bases between the germline ends. The study drew participants aged about 18 to 90 years from 20 to 30 US areas. In the authors' workflow: How many nucleated cells were present was estimated from reference gene primer amplification. TCRdb's table, derived via immunoSEQ multiplex PCR, lists solely in-frame clones and lacks some. V, J and clone size are those of that table, while D and trimming were read from the DNA. Of about 300,000 clones in the sample, roughly 86% were seen once.

This TCR came from a woman aged 45-60 years who had been exposed to COVID-19. The chain combines TRBV28 with TRBJ1-6; D is undetermined. Source material: PBMCs or T cells enriched from blood (not recorded which). Here the CDR3 reads CASRRPTVSRLHF. CDR3 DNA: TGTGCCAGCAGGAGACCTACAGTGTCTCGCCTCCACTTT.